This T cell receptor (beta chain) was recovered during a study of blood T cell repertoires in COVID-19. As for the study in general: Donors in the United States, Italy and Spain gave samples during acute or convalescent COVID-19. T cells, B-cell-depleted T cells, or PBMCs provided the cDNA or gDNA that served as material.

Those enrolled, adults aged about 18 to 89 years, came from about 24 US areas. About this clone itself: At the DNA level, this CDR3 is encoded by other sequences in the same sample as well.

Clones were read by immunoSEQ multiplex PCR, and TCRdb kept only the in-frame ones, dropping some. The data hold about 180,000 clones, with about 90% observed a single time. The germline V gene has CDR1 MNHEY and CDR2 SMNVEV (reference sequence). The V end was cut by 2 bases, the J end by 7 bases, with 6 bases between. CDR3 length: 12 amino acids. Sequencing was done on a sample of PBMCs or T cells enriched from blood (not recorded which). J is TRBJ1-5 and V is TRBV27, with D possibly TRBD1 on 5 matching bases. The TCR comes from a human donor with acute COVID-19. The donor label of this sample is uncertain. CDR3 amino acids: CASSLQGQPQHF. CDR3 sequence (DNA): TGTGCCAGCAGTTTACAGGGCCAGCCCCAGCATTTT.